These 14 T cell receptor beta chains originate from one sample sequenced in a study of healthy donors' naive CD4 and CD8 T cells. Starting from around 500 ng of total RNA, TCR libraries were made with linear amplification. MiXCR was run by TCRdb on the reads, yielding one entry per CDR3 protein. The table has 150,000 to 200,000 distinct CDR3 sequences, 65% to 75% seen once; the top ten hold roughly 2.3%. Material for sequencing was naive CD4+ and CD8+ T cells sorted from blood, pooled from several donors. The receptors were sampled from a pool of human donors in good health; the sample pools cells from several healthy donors.

J is TRBJ1-2 and V is TRBV5-6; D call uncertain. The CDR3 totals 14 residues. With 2 bases removed from V and 6 bases from J, the gap between germline ends came to 14 bases. Germline loops: CDR1 SGHDT, CDR2 YYEEEE. The CDR3 sequence is CASSFAPRRDGYTF. DNA of the CDR3: TGTGCCAGCAGCTTCGCGCCTAGACGGGATGGCTACACCTTC.

The chain recombines TRBV29-1 with TRBJ2-3; D gene ambiguous. The V gene's germline CDR1 is SQVTM and CDR2 ANQGSEA. This CDR3 is 17 amino acids long. Trimming removed 3 bases from V and 4 bases from J, with 23 bases in between. CDR3 in DNA: TGCAGCGTTGAGGTGGTCGTTGGTAGTCGGGTCGCAGATACGCAGTATTTT. It codes for CSVEVVVGSRVADTQYF.

The chain combines TRBV18 with TRBJ1-1; D perhaps matches TRBD1 (5 bases). Trimming removed 2 bases from V and 4 bases from J, with 14 bases in between. This CDR3 region has 15 residues. Germline V gene lookup returns CDR1 KGHSH and CDR2 LQKENI. In DNA form, the CDR3 reads TGTGCCAGCTCACCAAACAGGAATCGAGGCACTGAAGCTTTCTTT. Encoded protein: CASSPNRNRGTEAFF.

V and J are TRBV29-1 and TRBJ1-1; tentatively, D is TRBD1 (5 bases). V was clipped by 3 bases and J by 1 base, with 9 bases between them. Looked up from germline, CDR1 is SQVTM and CDR2 is ANQGSEA. The CDR3 is made up of 13 amino acids. This chain's CDR3 is CSVEWQGNTEAFF. As DNA, the CDR3 is TGCAGCGTTGAGTGGCAGGGGAACACTGAAGCTTTCTTT.

This chain uses TRBV29-1 with TRBJ2-1; 16 bases align to TRBD2. Trimming at V came to 6 bases and at J to 9 bases, leaving 11 bases not matched to a gene. Germline V gene sequence: CDR1 SQVTM, CDR2 ANQGSEA. This CDR3 is built from 16 residues. The CDR3: CSVPGGTSGRVGEQFF. DNA for the CDR3: TGCAGCGTCCCTGGAGGGACTAGCGGGAGGGTTGGTGAGCAGTTCTTC.

This clonotype was picked up one time. The chain uses TRBV29-1 and TRBJ2-3; 16 nucleotides line up with TRBD2. V lost 6 bases and J lost 6; bases outside the gene matches: 9. Germline-derived CDR1 and CDR2 are SQVTM and ANQGSEA. The length of the CDR3 is 16 residues. The CDR3 DNA is TGCAGCGTGCCCGGGACTAGCGGGAGGGCCCCGGATACGCAGTATTTT. Translating gives CSVPGTSGRAPDTQYF.

The rearrangement uses TRBV20-1 and TRBJ2-1; D uncertain. With 4 bases removed from V and 4 bases from J, the gap between germline ends came to 8 bases. Germline assignment: CDR1 DFQATT and CDR2 SNEGSKA (reference sequence). This CDR3 has 12 residues. The CDR3 nucleotides read TGCAGTGCTAAAGAACAGTACAATGAGCAGTTCTTC. It encodes CSAKEQYNEQFF.

The gene calls are TRBV7-8 and TRBJ1-1, with D possibly being TRBD1 (6 bases). CDR1 SGHVS and CDR2 FQNEAQ come from the germline V gene. The length of the CDR3 is 14 residues. Trimming removed 4 bases from V and 3 bases from J, with 12 bases in between. Here the CDR3 reads CASSSLSGDTEAFF. CDR3 DNA: TGTGCCAGCAGCTCCCTGTCAGGGGACACTGAAGCTTTCTTT.

The chain is built from TRBV11-2 and TRBJ2-7, with 7 bases identical to TRBD2. V dropped 0 bases and J dropped 0; count of bases not matched to a gene: 5. The germline V gene has CDR1 SGHAT and CDR2 FQNNGV. CDR3 length: 16 residues. In nucleotides, the CDR3 is TGTGCCAGCAGCTTAGATAGGGCGGGGGTCTCCTACGAGCAGTACTTC. Encoded protein: CASSLDRAGVSYEQYF. The entire variable domain, with the rest obtained from reference TRBV11-2 and TRBJ2-7, is as follows: EAGVAQSPRYKIIEKRQSVAFWCNPISGHATLYWYQQILGQGPKLLIQFQNNGVVDDSQLPKDRFSAERLKGVDSTLKIQPAKLEDSAVYLCASSLDRAGVSYEQYFGPGTRLTVT.

The J gene is TRBJ2-7, the V gene TRBV27; perhaps TRBD1 as D (6 bases). Germline values: CDR1 MNHEY, CDR2 SMNVEV (reference sequence). There are 16 residues in the CDR3. Trimming took off 6 bases at V and 0 bases at J, with 18 bases between the two ends. DNA of the CDR3: TGTGCCAGCAGCTTAAGGTTCAGGGGTTCCTCCTACGAGCAGTACTTC. This sequence encodes CASSLRFRGSSYEQYF.

The chain joins TRBV14 to TRBJ2-1; unclear D gene. Trimming took off 6 bases at V and 5 bases at J, with 14 bases between the two ends. CDR1 and CDR2 from the germline V gene are SGHDN and FVKESK. The CDR3 contains 14 residues. The CDR3 DNA follows: TGTGCCAGCAGATCCGAAGACTCGGACAATGAGCAGTTCTTC. Encoded protein: CASRSEDSDNEQFF.

The CDR3 DNA reads TGCAGCGTTGAATTGACAGGGAAACAAGACTACGAGCAGTACTTC. It specifies CSVELTGKQDYEQYF. The V and J genes are TRBV29-1 and TRBJ2-7, with TRBD1 identical over 7 bases. This CDR3 is built from 15 residues. J was trimmed by 3 bases and V by 2 bases; bases with no gene match: 10. Germline V gene sequence: CDR1 SQVTM, CDR2 ANQGSEA.

The J gene is TRBJ1-1, the V gene TRBV19; D perhaps matches TRBD1 (5 bases). The germline CDR1 and CDR2 sequences are LNHDA and SQIVND (reference sequence). This CDR3 has 14 residues. V was trimmed by 5 bases and J by 7 bases, leaving 17 bases between them. The CDR3 loop is CASSVGGTAIEAFF. The CDR3 nucleotides are TGTGCCAGTAGTGTTGGCGGGACGGCAATTGAAGCTTTCTTT.

The CDR3 nucleotides read TGTGCCAGCAGTTACGATGGGACTAGCGGCTCCACCGGGGAGCTGTTTTTT. This translates into CASSYDGTSGSTGELFF. The chain recombines TRBV6-5 with TRBJ2-2; 11 bases are shared with TRBD2. The V segment lost 2 bases and the J segment 4 bases; nucleotides outside the gene matches: 6. The V gene's germline CDR1 is MNHEY and CDR2 SVGAGI. The CDR3 has 17 amino acids.